One sample yielded the 23 T cell receptor beta chains listed below, sequenced in a study of OX40 agonist ivuxolimab in advanced cancers. Method: immunoSEQ multiplex PCR; TCRdb's copy keeps in-frame clones and lacks some. This repertoire shows about 49,000 clones, 75% to 90% found once; its top ten account for roughly 20%. Sequencing was performed on CD4+ or CD8+ T cells sorted from blood, taken in a trial of the OX40 agonist ivuxolimab. The receptors were gathered from an adult with an advanced solid tumor such as melanoma, head and neck, liver or kidney cancer.

This clone was counted once. The chain employs TRBV6-5 and TRBJ1-2; 8 positions match TRBD1. In germline, CDR1 is MNHEY, CDR2 SVGAGI. V was clipped by 5 bases and J by 4 bases; unmatched bases: 6. CDR3 size: 14 residues. The CDR3 loop reads CASSAGTGIYGYTF. As DNA, the CDR3 is TGTGCCAGCAGTGCCGGGACAGGAATCTATGGCTACACCTTC.

The chain uses TRBV5-8 and TRBJ1-1, with D possibly matching TRBD1 (6 bases). There are 13 residues in the CDR3. Trimming shortened V by 7 bases and J by 6 bases, and 16 bases separated the two germline ends. Germline-derived CDR1 and CDR2 are SGHTS and YDEGEE. This chain's CDR3 is CASSNLQGPEAFF. The DNA of the CDR3 is TGTGCCAGCTCTAACCTACAGGGCCCTGAAGCTTTCTTT.

The rearrangement uses TRBV6-1 and TRBJ1-1; a weak D match, TRBD1 (5 bases). V shed 8 bases and J shed 2 bases, with 15 bases lying between them. The CDR3 extends over 14 amino acids. Germline CDR1 and CDR2: MNHNS and SASEGT. This chain's CDR3 is CASRRFGANTEAFF. The CDR3 region has the DNA TGTGCCAGCCGTAGATTTGGGGCAAACACTGAAGCTTTCTTT.

V is TRBV2 and J is TRBJ2-7, with 7 bases identical to TRBD1. Germline V gene data show CDR1 as SNHLY and CDR2 as FYNNEI. The CDR3 has 12 residues. Germline trimming cut 6 bases from V and 3 bases from J; bases unmatched to any gene: 2. CDR3 sequence reads: CASRDRIYEQYV. The CDR3 DNA follows: TGTGCCAGCAGGGACAGGATCTACGAGCAGTACGTC.

This clone showed up just a few times. This chain connects TRBV11-2 to TRBJ2-3; 7 bases align to TRBD1. Germline CDR1 is SGHAT and CDR2 is FQNNGV. The CDR3 totals 15 residues. J lost 1 base, V lost 2 bases, and 3 bases had no gene match. The CDR3 region is CASSLLTGGTDTQYF. CDR3 nucleotide sequence: TGTGCCAGCAGCTTACTTACAGGGGGCACAGATACGCAGTATTTT.

On this clone: A much larger clone differs from this one at a single base, so this may be a read error. This specimen includes other DNA sequences encoding the same CDR3. The genes are TRBV11-2 and TRBJ2-5; D remains ambiguous. The V end lost 1 base, the J end lost 4 bases, and 1 base lay between the germline ends. Germline V CDR1 and CDR2: SGHAT, FQNNGV. CDR3 size: 11 residues. The CDR3 DNA sequence: TGTGCCAGCAGCTTAGGAGAGACCCAGTACTTC. Protein sequence: CASSLGETQYF.

The chain joins TRBV6-1 to TRBJ2-7; the D gene is possibly TRBD1 (6 bases). The CDR3 has 15 residues. V dropped 6 bases and J dropped 3 bases, with 18 bases sitting between them. Germline loops: CDR1 MNHNS, CDR2 SASEGT. CDR3 in amino acids: CASSPNRDQDYEQYF. The CDR3 coding sequence is TGTGCCAGCAGCCCGAACAGGGACCAAGACTACGAGCAGTACTTC.

The chain has TRBV7-9 and TRBJ1-2, with D maybe TRBD1 (6 bases). The germline gives CDR1 SEHNR, CDR2 FQNEAQ (reference sequence). V was trimmed by 1 base and J by 6 bases, leaving 9 bases between them. CDR3 length equals 13 residues. Here the CDR3 DNA reads TGTGCCAGCAGCTTAGACAGGGTGGATGGCTACACCTTC. Its protein is CASSLDRVDGYTF.

This chain links TRBV5-5 with TRBJ1-1; tentative D call: TRBD1 (6 bases). There are 13 residues in the CDR3. Trimming cost V 2 bases and J 4 bases, with 9 bases left between them. Germline V lookup: CDR1 SGHKS, CDR2 YYEKEE (reference sequence). This chain's CDR3 is CASSLTGLTEAFF. The DNA for the CDR3 is TGTGCCAGCAGCTTAACAGGGCTCACTGAAGCTTTCTTT.

The chain joins TRBV15 to TRBJ2-3, with 14 bases fitting TRBD2. With V trimmed by 2 bases and J by 3 bases, 10 bases remained unmatched. The CDR3 has 19 residues. The germline CDR1 and CDR2 sequences are LNHNV and YYDKDF (reference sequence). CDR3 DNA sequence: TGTGCCACCAGCAGATACGGACGGCGGACTAGCGGGGGGACAGATACGCAGTATTTT. Its translation: CATSRYGRRTSGGTDTQYF.

V is TRBV28 and J is TRBJ2-7; possible D gene TRBD2, 6 bases. V lost 6 bases and J lost 2, with 14 bases in between. The CDR3 consists of 14 residues. Germline V gene data show CDR1 as MDHEN and CDR2 as SYDVKM. The CDR3 DNA sequence: TGTGCCAGCAGCCCAGGGCGGGGACCCTACGAGCAGTACGTC. Protein: CASSPGRGPYEQYV.

V is TRBV4-1 and J is TRBJ2-2, with D perhaps TRBD1 (7 bases). V was clipped by 0 bases and J by 4 bases, with 12 bases between them. CDR1 MGHRA and CDR2 YSYEKL come from the germline V gene. The CDR3 loop spans 16 amino acids. DNA for the CDR3: TGCGCCAGCAGCCAAGAGGGCGGGACAGCCACCGGGGAGCTGTTTTTT. This gives the protein CASSQEGGTATGELFF.

The chain couples TRBV6-5 to TRBJ2-7, with 9 bases lining up with TRBD1. The germline CDR1 and CDR2 sequences are MNHEY and SVGAGI. The CDR3 is 15 residues long. J gave up 0 bases and V 8 bases, and 8 bases lay outside the gene matches. The CDR3 protein is CASHAGTGTSYEQYV. CDR3 DNA: TGTGCCAGCCACGCCGGGACAGGGACCTCCTACGAGCAGTACGTC.

The chain couples TRBV7-6 to TRBJ2-1; 8 bases map to TRBD1. The V segment lost 1 base and the J segment 5 bases; nucleotides outside the gene matches: 10. This CDR3 comprises 17 residues. In germline, CDR1 is SGHVS, CDR2 FNYEAQ. CDR3 in amino acids: CASSLDIGTGFDNEQFF. The CDR3 DNA reads TGTGCCAGCAGCTTAGATATTGGGACAGGATTTGACAATGAGCAGTTCTTC.

Only one count was recorded for this clone. The V call is TRBV4-1, the J call TRBJ1-1; 9 bases are a match to TRBD1. Germline V gives CDR1 MGHRA, CDR2 YSYEKL. The CDR3 is 16 amino acids. V dropped 3 bases and J dropped 8; count of bases not matched to a gene: 13. The CDR3 sequence: CASSQWTGVLRGEAFF. CDR3 bases: TGCGCCAGCAGCCAGTGGACAGGGGTGTTACGGGGCGAAGCTTTCTTT.

In nucleotides, the CDR3 is TGCGCCAGCAGCCCAAGCGGCTATGGAAACACCATATATTTT. This codes for CASSPSGYGNTIYF. This sequence joins TRBV4-3 and TRBJ1-3, with D unclear. The V end lost 4 bases, the J end lost 3 bases, and 10 bases lay between the germline ends. This CDR3 comprises 14 residues. Germline assignment: CDR1 LGHNA and CDR2 YSLEER.

This clone was seen just once. This chain links TRBV28 with TRBJ2-5; maybe TRBD2 (5 bases). This CDR3 comprises 16 residues. Trimming took 1 base from V and 2 from J, leaving 14 bases between them. CDR1 is MDHEN and CDR2 is SYDVKM in the germline V gene. The CDR3 region has the DNA TGTGCCAGCAGTTTATTTATCGGGATGGGGCAAGAGACCCAGTACTTC. Protein: CASSLFIGMGQETQYF.

This clone was seen a handful of times. This sequence joins TRBV7-8 and TRBJ2-7; D perhaps matches TRBD2 (5 bases). The V gene's germline CDR1 is SGHVS and CDR2 FQNEAQ. The CDR3 sequence is 13 residues long. Trimming cost V 4 bases and J 4 bases, with 11 bases left between them. The CDR3 loop is CASSWAPGYEQYF. The CDR3 coding sequence is TGTGCCAGCAGCTGGGCGCCGGGGTACGAGCAGTACTTC.

The V gene is TRBV29-1, the J gene TRBJ2-7; 9 nucleotides match TRBD1. V trimming: 3 bases; J trimming: 0 bases; junction bases outside the gene matches: 3. The germline V gene encodes CDR1 SQVTM and CDR2 ANQGSEA. The CDR3 runs 14 residues. The CDR3 here is CSVETTGGSYEQYF. The CDR3 DNA reads as TGCAGCGTTGAGACGACAGGGGGCTCCTACGAGCAGTACTTC.

The chain has TRBV28 and TRBJ1-5; D remains ambiguous. Germline CDR1 and CDR2: MDHEN and SYDVKM. V lost 4 bases and J lost 7, with 14 bases in between. This CDR3 is 14 amino acids long. The CDR3 nucleotides read TGTGCCAGCAGTTCCGAGCGGTTAAAACAGCCCCAGCATTTT. As protein: CASSSERLKQPQHF.

The chain combines TRBV14 with TRBJ1-2; D not resolved. CDR3 size: 13 residues. The germline V and J ends were trimmed by 4 bases and 2 bases, with 8 bases remaining between them. CDR1 and CDR2 (germline): SGHDN, FVKESK. The CDR3 nucleotides are TGTGCCAGCAGCCCTGGACGGAACTATGGCTACACCTTC. Residues: CASSPGRNYGYTF.

V usage is TRBV6-5 and J usage is TRBJ2-2, with D perhaps matching TRBD1 or TRBD2 (5 bases each). The germline V and J ends were trimmed by 6 bases and 4 bases, with 15 bases remaining between them. The CDR3 consists of 15 residues. CDR1 and CDR2 from the germline V gene are MNHEY and SVGAGI. The CDR3 bases are TGTGCCAGCAGCGGGACCGCGCTGGGCACCGGGGAGCTGTTTTTT. It specifies CASSGTALGTGELFF.

The V gene is TRBV30, the J gene TRBJ2-7; possibly TRBD1 or TRBD2 for D (6 bases each). The germline V gene has CDR1 GTSNPN and CDR2 SVGIG (reference sequence). The V gene lost 5 bases and the J gene lost 4 bases, with 15 bases spanning the gap. This CDR3 spans 13 amino acids. The DNA for the CDR3 is TGTGCCTGGGCACAGGGAGGCGTGTACGAGCAGTACTTC. This encodes CAWAQGGVYEQYF.